The source of this TCR beta chain is a study of beta chain features in type 1 diabetes. Study-wide background: Examined across all samples were over 85 million sorted cells.

Notes on this clone: Antigen: not known.

Germline-derived CDR1 and CDR2 are SGHTA and FQGNSA. The CDR3 has 14 amino acids. The trim removed 5 bases at V and 1 base at J, leaving 5 bases unmatched. The entirety of the isolated RNA underwent reverse transcription, so expressed TCRB transcripts were sequenced. Assay used: immunoSEQ multiplex PCR; TCRdb lists only in-frame clones, some missing. The repertoire includes roughly 250,000 clones, 7.5% to 10% of them detected once, and 0.03% to 0.04% sits in the top ten. General observations from the study: Significant though moderate, a shortening of TCRB CDR3s appeared in all four CD4+ subsets of Type 1 diabetes patients. In comparison with healthy donors, patients had naive, central memory and Treg TCRB repertoires that appeared more similar.

The clonotype comes from a woman under 30 in good health. Sequenced: naive CD4+ T cells from blood. The V gene is TRBV7-2, the J gene TRBJ2-7; 7 positions agree with TRBD1. CDR3 amino acids: CASSRDSGSYEQYF. The CDR3 nucleotides read TGTGCCAGCAGCCGGGACAGTGGTTCCTACGAGCAGTACTTC.